Listed here are 9 T cell receptor beta chains from one sample, sequenced in a study of cytomegalovirus exposure and HLA in healthy donors. Profiling relied on immunoSEQ multiplex PCR, and the TCRdb table lists in-frame clones only, not all of them. The table records over 150,000 clones, about 86% of them present only once. The sequencing sample was made of PBMCs. All receptors come from a woman between 18 and 30 years old in good health and CMV-seropositive.

The chain uses TRBV27 and TRBJ2-5; 9 nucleotides agree with TRBD1. The CDR3 runs to 14 residues. V was pared by 5 bases and J by 4 bases, with 5 bases of the junction left unmatched. In germline, CDR1 is MNHEY, CDR2 SMNVEV (reference sequence). The CDR3 loop is CASSLGQGRETQYF. The CDR3 nucleotides read TGTGCCAGCAGTCTCGGACAGGGGAGAGAGACCCAGTACTTC.

V and J are TRBV11-2 and TRBJ1-4; TRBD1 matches at 8 bases. V lost 5 bases and J lost 7; bases outside the gene matches: 9. The CDR3 runs 15 residues. Germline V CDR1 and CDR2: SGHAT, FQNNGV. The CDR3 sequence is CASSQGQGWGEKLFF. The CDR3 nucleotides are TGTGCCAGCAGCCAAGGACAGGGTTGGGGTGAAAAACTGTTTTTT.

The chain links TRBV5-1 to TRBJ1-1, with D maybe TRBD1 (6 bases). CDR1 SGHRS and CDR2 YFSETQ come from the germline V gene. Trimming left V 4 bases short and J 2 bases short, with 12 bases between. The CDR3 runs to 14 residues. CDR3 in DNA: TGCGCCAGCAGCACCGGACAGCCTAACACTGAAGCTTTCTTT. Residues: CASSTGQPNTEAFF.

The V gene is TRBV5-1, the J gene TRBJ1-5; 7 bases line up with TRBD1. The J segment lost 7 bases and the V segment lost 4 bases, leaving 11 bases of the junction unmatched. Germline V gene data show CDR1 as SGHRS and CDR2 as YFSETQ. The CDR3 sequence is 15 residues long. Written as DNA, the CDR3 is TGCGCCAGCAGCCCCGGACAGGCGGGGGGACAGCCCCAGCATTTT. This encodes CASSPGQAGGQPQHF.

The V call is TRBV7-9, the J call TRBJ1-2; no firm D call. In germline, CDR1 is SEHNR, CDR2 FQNEAQ (reference sequence). The germline V and J ends were trimmed by 1 base and 3 bases, with 12 bases remaining between them. The CDR3 is 15 amino acids. The CDR3 nucleotides are TGTGCCAGCAGCTTAGGTGGAGGGATCTACTATGGCTACACCTTC. This translates into CASSLGGGIYYGYTF.

The V and J genes are TRBV5-1 and TRBJ2-5; 11 bases fit TRBD2. CDR1 is SGHRS, CDR2 YFSETQ, per germline. J was trimmed by 4 bases and V by 0 bases; bases with no gene match: 5. The CDR3 length is 16 residues. CDR3 DNA sequence: TGCGCCAGCAGCTTGGTCTCCCTAGCGGGGGGAGAGACCCAGTACTTC. Encoded protein: CASSLVSLAGGETQYF. Full variable domain (missing parts from reference TRBV5-1 and TRBJ2-5): KAGVTQTPRYLIKTRGQQVTLSCSPISGHRSVSWYQQTPGQGLQFLFEYFSETQRNKGNFPGRFSGRQFSNSRSEMNVSTLELGDSALYLCASSLVSLAGGETQYFGPGTRLLVL.

The chain couples TRBV5-5 to TRBJ1-5; D not resolved. Germline assignment: CDR1 SGHKS and CDR2 YYEKEE (reference sequence). The CDR3 has 16 residues. V was shortened by 0 bases and J by 3 bases, with 13 bases between the two germline ends. Here the CDR3 reads CASSLELGSYNQPQHF. In DNA form, the CDR3 reads TGTGCCAGCAGCTTGGAATTGGGCAGCTACAATCAGCCCCAGCATTTT.

The V call is TRBV7-2, the J call TRBJ2-7; D not resolved. V was cut by 5 bases and J by 5 bases, with 10 bases left in between. CDR1 is SGHTA and CDR2 is FQGNSA in the germline V gene. The CDR3 spans 12 residues. CDR3 in DNA: TGTGCCAGCAGCGGGCCTCCTAACGAGCAGTACTTC. Translated, it gives CASSGPPNEQYF.

V gene TRBV6-1 combines with J gene TRBJ1-2, with D possibly matching TRBD1 (6 bases). The ends were cut back, 6 bases at V and 11 bases at J, with 10 bases in the middle. Germline V lookup: CDR1 MNHNS, CDR2 SASEGT. This CDR3 contains 10 residues. Here the CDR3 DNA reads TGTGCCAGCAGAGCGCAGGGGTACACCTTC. Translation: CASRAQGYTF.